This paragraph reports one T cell receptor beta chain. Clones were read by immunoSEQ multiplex PCR, and TCRdb kept only the in-frame ones, dropping some. Of approximately 120,000 clones listed, about four fifths are singletons. This specimen belongs to a study of blood T cell repertoires in COVID-19. Study-level background: Whether acute or convalescent, the COVID-19 samples came from the United States, Italy and Spain.

V lost 0 bases and J 4 bases, leaving 6 bases between the germline ends. The germline gives CDR1 MNHEY, CDR2 SVGAGI. This CDR3 region has 13 residues. The receptor's source is a man younger than 45 with COVID-19, enrolled during active disease. The chain has TRBV6-5 and TRBJ1-1; D gene unclear. Sequencing used peripheral blood. For the CDR3, the DNA is TGTGCCAGCAGTTACTCGGTGGCCACTGAAGCTTTCTTT. Translated: CASSYSVATEAFF.